The sequence of this TCR beta chain was determined in a study of shared T cell receptors in the human thymus. TCRdb keeps only in-frame clones here, not all; method: immunoSEQ multiplex PCR. The data show 500,000 to 850,000 clones, over 75% seen once. Germline trimming cut 6 bases from V and 11 bases from J; bases unmatched to any gene: 13. Germline V gene sequence: CDR1 SQVTM, CDR2 ANQGSEA. There are 14 residues in the CDR3. The sample also formed part of further work on human thymus T cells.

This sequence was found in a boy younger than two with a congenital heart defect. This rearrangement joins TRBV29-1 to TRBJ2-5; 12 bases agree with TRBD1. Specimen: thymocytes. This CDR3 reads CSVSPGQGAEEQYF. The CDR3 nucleotides are TGCAGCGTATCTCCGGGACAGGGGGCGGAAGAGCAGTACTTC.